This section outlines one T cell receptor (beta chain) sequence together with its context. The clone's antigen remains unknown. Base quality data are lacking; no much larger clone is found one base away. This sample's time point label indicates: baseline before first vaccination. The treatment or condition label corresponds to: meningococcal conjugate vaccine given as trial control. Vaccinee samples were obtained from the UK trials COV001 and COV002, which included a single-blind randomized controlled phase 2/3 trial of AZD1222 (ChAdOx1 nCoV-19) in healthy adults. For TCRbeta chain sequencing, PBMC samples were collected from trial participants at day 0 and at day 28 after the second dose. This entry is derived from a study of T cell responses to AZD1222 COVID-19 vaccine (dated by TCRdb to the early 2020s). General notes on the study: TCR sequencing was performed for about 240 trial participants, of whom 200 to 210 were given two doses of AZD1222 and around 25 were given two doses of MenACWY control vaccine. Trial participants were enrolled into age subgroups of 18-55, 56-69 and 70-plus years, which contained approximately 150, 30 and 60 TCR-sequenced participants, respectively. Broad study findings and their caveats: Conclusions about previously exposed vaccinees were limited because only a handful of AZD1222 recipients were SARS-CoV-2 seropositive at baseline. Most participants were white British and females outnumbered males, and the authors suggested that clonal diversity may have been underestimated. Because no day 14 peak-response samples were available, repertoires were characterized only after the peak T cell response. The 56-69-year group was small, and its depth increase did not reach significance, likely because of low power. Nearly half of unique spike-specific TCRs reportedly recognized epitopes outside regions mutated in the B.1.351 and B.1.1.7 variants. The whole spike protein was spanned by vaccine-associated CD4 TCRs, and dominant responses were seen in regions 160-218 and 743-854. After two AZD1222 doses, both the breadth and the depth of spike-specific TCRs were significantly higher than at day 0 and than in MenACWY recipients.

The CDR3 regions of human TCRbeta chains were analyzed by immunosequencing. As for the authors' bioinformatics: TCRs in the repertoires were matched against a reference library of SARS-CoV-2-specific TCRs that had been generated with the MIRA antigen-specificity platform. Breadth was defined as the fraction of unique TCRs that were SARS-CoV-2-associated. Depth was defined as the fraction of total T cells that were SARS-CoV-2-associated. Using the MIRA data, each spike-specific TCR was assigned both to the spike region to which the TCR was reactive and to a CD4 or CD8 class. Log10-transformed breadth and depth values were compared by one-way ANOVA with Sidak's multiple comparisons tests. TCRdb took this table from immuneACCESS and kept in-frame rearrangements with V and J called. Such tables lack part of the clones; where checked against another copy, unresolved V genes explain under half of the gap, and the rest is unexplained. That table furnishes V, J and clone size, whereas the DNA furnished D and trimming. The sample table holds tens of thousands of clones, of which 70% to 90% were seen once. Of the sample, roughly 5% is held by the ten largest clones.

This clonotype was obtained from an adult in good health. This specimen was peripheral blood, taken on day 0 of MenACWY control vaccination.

The nucleotide sequence reads as follows: TGCGCCAGCAGTCTGGCGTTAAATCAGCCCCAGCATTTT. The encoded protein is CASSLALNQPQHF. The sequence is built from TRBV10-2 and TRBJ1-5, with the D gene not clear enough to name. V loses 5 bases, J loses 4 bases, and the germline ends lie 9 bases apart. The CDR3 numbers 13 residues from cysteine through phenylalanine. Left in the record is the CDR3 DNA by itself, 39 bases read in frame from the first base. The germline V gene encodes CDR1 WSHSY and CDR2 SAAADI.